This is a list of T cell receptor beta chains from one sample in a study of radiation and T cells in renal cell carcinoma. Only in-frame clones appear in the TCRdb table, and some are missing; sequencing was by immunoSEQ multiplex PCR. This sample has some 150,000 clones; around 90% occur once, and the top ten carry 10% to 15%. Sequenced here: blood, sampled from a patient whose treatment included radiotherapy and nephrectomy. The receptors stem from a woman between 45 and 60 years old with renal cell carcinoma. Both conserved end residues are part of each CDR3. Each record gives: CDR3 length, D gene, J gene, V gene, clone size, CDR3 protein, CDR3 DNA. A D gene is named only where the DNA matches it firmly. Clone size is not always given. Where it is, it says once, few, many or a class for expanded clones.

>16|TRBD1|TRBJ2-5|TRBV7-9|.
CASSLQSGTAKETQYF
TGTGCCAGCAGCTTACAATCAGGGACAGCCAAAGAGACCCAGTACTTC
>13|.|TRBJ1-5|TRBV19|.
CASSPRLNQPQHF
TGTGCCAGTAGTCCCCGACTTAATCAGCCCCAGCATTTT
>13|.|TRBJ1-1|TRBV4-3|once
CASSQRQNTEAFF
TGCGCCAGCAGCCAAAGACAGAACACTGAAGCTTTCTTT
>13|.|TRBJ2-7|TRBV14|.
CASSQLLGYEQYF
TGTGCCAGCAGCCAATTACTGGGCTACGAGCAGTACTTC
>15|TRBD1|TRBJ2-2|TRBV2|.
CASSVVGTGIGELFF
TGTGCCAGCAGTGTGGTTGGGACAGGGATCGGGGAGCTGTTTTTT
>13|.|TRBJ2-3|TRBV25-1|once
CASSEWVPDTQYF
TGTGCCAGCAGTGAATGGGTTCCAGATACGCAGTATTTT
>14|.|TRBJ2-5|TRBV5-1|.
CASSSTTGGETQYF
TGCGCCAGCAGCTCGACGACAGGAGGGGAGACCCAGTACTTC
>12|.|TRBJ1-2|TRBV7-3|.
CASSGDGYGYTF
TGTGCCAGCAGCGGGGACGGGTATGGCTACACCTTC
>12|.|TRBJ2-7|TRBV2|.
CASSENRYEQYF
TGTGCCAGCAGTGAAAACCGGTACGAGCAGTACTTC
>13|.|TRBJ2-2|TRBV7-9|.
CASSLLSTGELFF
TGTGCCAGCAGCTTATTGTCCACCGGGGAGCTGTTTTTT